Below, one T cell receptor (beta chain) is given with its context. Its target is not known. This sample was taken from a study of cytotoxic CD8 clonotypes in ibrutinib-treated CLL. The V end was cut by 8 bases, the J end by 0 bases, with 5 bases between. Germline V gene data show CDR1 as GTSNPN and CDR2 as SVGIG (reference sequence). The CDR3 length is 12 residues. Study results and limitations: Once treatment began, public clonotypes, which were uncommon, contracted or stayed stable.

The data were produced by immunoSEQ multiplex PCR, yet TCRdb's version contains in-frame clones alone and is incomplete. The table lists about 150,000 clones, about 76% of them singletons. The receptor's source is a human donor with chronic lymphocytic leukemia. Here the sequenced sample was PBMCs, taken after 24 months of ibrutinib treatment. The gene calls are TRBV30 and TRBJ2-6; D unresolved. This CDR3 reads CARDSGANVLTF. The CDR3 region has the DNA TGTGCCCGCGACTCTGGGGCCAACGTCCTGACTTTC. Full variable domain (rest looked up from reference TRBV30 and TRBJ2-6): SQTIHQWPATLVQPVGSPLSLECTVEGTSNPNLYWYRQAAGRGLQLLFYSVGIGQISSEVPQNLSASRPQDRQFILSSKKLLLSDSGFYLCARDSGANVLTFGAGSRLTVL.